This is a list of T cell receptor beta chains from one sample in a study of early T cells in non-severe SARS-CoV-2 infection. A single record per CDR3 protein comes from TCRdb applying MiXCR to the 5' RACE reads. In the table there are around 76,000 distinct CDR3 sequences, roughly 15% of which are singletons. The material was whole blood, obtained at baseline. The receptors here all came from an adult who was a healthcare worker with PCR-confirmed SARS-CoV-2 infection or an uninfected control (not recorded which). Each CDR3 is given with its conserved first and last residue. Fields, in order: clone size, V gene, J gene, D gene, CDR3 protein, CDR3 DNA. A D gene is named only where the DNA matches it firmly. A row's size may be missing; if present it is once, few, many or a size class.

many	TRBV20-1	TRBJ2-1	.	CSARDRLGGNEQFF	TGCAGTGCTAGAGATCGCCTAGGAGGCAATGAGCAGTTCTTC
few	TRBV29-1	TRBJ1-3	.	CSVEARDAGNTIYF	TGCAGCGTTGAAGCCCGGGACGCTGGAAACACCATATATTTT
.	TRBV6-5	TRBJ2-1	.	CASSYNQGNEQFF	TGTGCCAGCAGTTACAACCAGGGCAATGAGCAGTTCTTC
.	TRBV20-1	TRBJ2-5	.	CSASGETQYF	TGCAGTGCTAGTGGAGAGACCCAGTACTTC
.	TRBV4-2	TRBJ2-7	TRBD2	CASSQTSGASYEQYF	TGTGCCAGCAGCCAGACTAGCGGGGCCTCCTACGAGCAGTACTTC
few	TRBV24-1	TRBJ2-1	.	CATSVPGDLGYEQFF	TGTGCCACCAGTGTCCCCGGGGATTTGGGATATGAGCAGTTCTTC
.	TRBV5-1	TRBJ1-1	.	CASSFTGWGTEAFF	TGCGCCAGCAGCTTTACAGGGTGGGGGACTGAAGCTTTCTTT
.	TRBV2	TRBJ1-5	.	CASSEQELSNQPQHF	TGTGCCAGCAGTGAACAGGAGTTGAGCAATCAGCCCCAGCATTTT
few	TRBV6-5	TRBJ2-6	TRBD1	CASMYRGSGANVLTF	TGTGCCAGCATGTACAGGGGATCTGGGGCCAACGTCCTGACTTTC
.	TRBV7-2	TRBJ2-3	.	CASRTQAGSDTQYF	TGTGCCAGCAGGACGCAAGCGGGTTCAGATACGCAGTATTTT
few	TRBV2	TRBJ2-5	TRBD1	CASRGQGIGEETQYF	TGTGCCAGCAGAGGACAGGGGATAGGGGAAGAGACCCAGTACTTC
.	TRBV5-1	TRBJ1-1	.	CASSLDRGSTEAFF	TGCGCCAGCAGCTTGGACAGAGGAAGCACTGAAGCTTTCTTT
many	TRBV12-3/TRBV12-4	TRBJ1-1	.	CASSPPRGLAEAFF	TGTGCCAGCAGTCCTCCACGGGGACTCGCTGAAGCTTTCTTT
.	TRBV7-2	TRBJ1-5	.	CASSLDSSGRPQHF	TGTGCCAGCAGCTTGGACAGCAGTGGCCGGCCCCAGCATTTT
.	TRBV4-1	TRBJ2-1	TRBD2	CASSPQRELLMEQFF	TGCGCCAGCAGCCCCCAGCGGGAGCTCCTAATGGAGCAGTTCTTC
many	TRBV4-2	TRBJ1-2	.	CASSQDGVNNYGYTF	TGTGCCAGCAGCCAAGATGGGGTTAATAACTATGGCTACACCTTC
.	TRBV5-1	TRBJ1-3	.	CASSLGSGSSGNTIYF	TGCGCCAGCAGCTTGGGCAGCGGAAGCTCTGGAAACACCATATATTTT
.	TRBV5-1	TRBJ2-7	TRBD2	CASSLASRLAGDEQYF	TGCGCCAGCAGCTTGGCCAGTCGACTAGCGGGAGACGAGCAGTACTTC
.	TRBV2	TRBJ2-1	.	CASSLTDSYNEQFF	TGTGCCAGCAGCTTAACAGACTCCTACAATGAGCAGTTCTTC
few	TRBV18	TRBJ2-7	.	CASSPLGGRLYEQYF	TGTGCCAGCTCACCCTTAGGAGGACGACTATACGAGCAGTACTTC
few	TRBV7-6	TRBJ2-7	TRBD2	CASSSSEGGPMSYEQYF	TGTGCCAGCAGCTCAAGCGAGGGAGGGCCAATGAGCTACGAGCAGTACTTC
few	TRBV20-1	TRBJ1-6	.	CSASVDGKDSPLHF	TGCAGTGCTTCCGTAGACGGGAAGGATTCACCCCTCCACTTT
few	TRBV5-4	TRBJ2-7	TRBD2	CASRPGLAGDTYEQYF	TGTGCCAGCAGGCCGGGACTAGCGGGAGATACCTACGAGCAGTACTTC
.	TRBV7-6	TRBJ2-3	TRBD2	CASSLAGGISTDTQYF	TGTGCCAGCAGCTTAGCCGGGGGGATAAGCACAGATACGCAGTATTTT
medium-sized	TRBV7-9	TRBJ1-1	.	CASSLVNGAGGTFF	TGTGCCAGCAGCTTAGTGAATGGGGCCGGGGGGACTTTCTTT
.	TRBV7-6	TRBJ2-1	TRBD2	CASSIKTSGLWDEQFF	TGTGCCAGCAGCATTAAGACTAGCGGCCTCTGGGATGAGCAGTTCTTC
many	TRBV18	TRBJ1-1	.	CASSGDTEAFF	TGTGCCAGCTCGGGGGACACTGAAGCTTTCTTT
few	TRBV28	TRBJ1-2	TRBD1	CASSSGQGYGYTF	TGTGCCAGCAGTTCGGGACAGGGCTATGGCTACACCTTC